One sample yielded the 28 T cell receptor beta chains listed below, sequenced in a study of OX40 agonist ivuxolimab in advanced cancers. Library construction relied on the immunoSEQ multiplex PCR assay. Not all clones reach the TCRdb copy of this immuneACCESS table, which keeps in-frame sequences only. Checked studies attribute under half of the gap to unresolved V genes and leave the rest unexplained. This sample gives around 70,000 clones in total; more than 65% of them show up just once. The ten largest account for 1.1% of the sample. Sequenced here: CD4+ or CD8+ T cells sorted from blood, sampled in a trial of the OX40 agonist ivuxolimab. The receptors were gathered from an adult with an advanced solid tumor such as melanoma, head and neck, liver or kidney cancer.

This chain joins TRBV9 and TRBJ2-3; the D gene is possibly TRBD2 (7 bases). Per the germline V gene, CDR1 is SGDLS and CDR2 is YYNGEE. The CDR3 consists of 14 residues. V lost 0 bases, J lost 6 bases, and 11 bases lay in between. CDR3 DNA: TGTGCCAGCAGCGTAGCGGGGGGCGGGGATACGCAGTATTTT. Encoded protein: CASSVAGGGDTQYF.

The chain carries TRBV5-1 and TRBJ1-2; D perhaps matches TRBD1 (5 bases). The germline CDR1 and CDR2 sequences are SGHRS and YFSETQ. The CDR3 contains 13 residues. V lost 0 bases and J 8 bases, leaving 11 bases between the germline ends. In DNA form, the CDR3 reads TGCGCCAGCAGCTTGGCCGGGGACGGCGGCTACACCTTC. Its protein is CASSLAGDGGYTF.

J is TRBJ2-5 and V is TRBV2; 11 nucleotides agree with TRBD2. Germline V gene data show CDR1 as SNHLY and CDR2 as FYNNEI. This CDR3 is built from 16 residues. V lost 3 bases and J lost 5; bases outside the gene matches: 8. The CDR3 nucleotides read TGTGCCAGCAGTGAGAGGCTAGCGGGGGGCGGGGAGACCCAGTACTTC. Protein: CASSERLAGGGETQYF.

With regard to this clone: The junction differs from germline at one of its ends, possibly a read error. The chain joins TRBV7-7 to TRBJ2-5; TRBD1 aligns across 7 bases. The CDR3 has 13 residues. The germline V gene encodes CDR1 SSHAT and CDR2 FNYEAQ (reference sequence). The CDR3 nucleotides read TGTGCTAGCAGCCGAACAGGGGAAGAGACCCAGTACTTC. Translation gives CASSRTGEETQYF.

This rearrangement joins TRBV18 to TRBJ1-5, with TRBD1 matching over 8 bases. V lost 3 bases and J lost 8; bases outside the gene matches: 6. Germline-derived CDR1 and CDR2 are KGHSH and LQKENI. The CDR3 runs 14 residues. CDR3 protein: CASSPGQGAEPQHF. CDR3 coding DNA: TGTGCCAGCTCACCTGGGCAGGGGGCAGAGCCCCAGCATTTT.

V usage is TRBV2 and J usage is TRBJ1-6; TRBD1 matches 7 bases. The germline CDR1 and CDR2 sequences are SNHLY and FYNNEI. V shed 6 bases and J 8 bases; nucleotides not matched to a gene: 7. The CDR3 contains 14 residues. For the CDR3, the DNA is TGTGCCAGCAGCCTGGGACAGTGGGATTCACCCCTCCACTTT. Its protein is CASSLGQWDSPLHF.

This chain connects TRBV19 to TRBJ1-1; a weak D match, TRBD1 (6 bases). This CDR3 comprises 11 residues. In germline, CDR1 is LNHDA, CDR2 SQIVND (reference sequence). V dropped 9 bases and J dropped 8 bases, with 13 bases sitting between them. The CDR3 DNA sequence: TGTGCCAGCTACAGGGAACGGGAAGCTTTCTTT. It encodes CASYREREAFF.

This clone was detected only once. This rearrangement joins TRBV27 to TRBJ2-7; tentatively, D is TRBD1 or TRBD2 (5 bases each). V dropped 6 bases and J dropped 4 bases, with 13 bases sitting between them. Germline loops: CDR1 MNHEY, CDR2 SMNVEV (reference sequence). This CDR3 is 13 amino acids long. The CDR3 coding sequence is TGTGCCAGCAGGGGGGTGGGCAATTACGAGCAGTACTTC. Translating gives CASRGVGNYEQYF.

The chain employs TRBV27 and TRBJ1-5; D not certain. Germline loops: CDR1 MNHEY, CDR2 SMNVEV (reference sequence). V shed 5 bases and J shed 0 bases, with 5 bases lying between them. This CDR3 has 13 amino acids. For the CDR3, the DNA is TGTGCCAGCAGTCCCGATAGCAATCAGCCCCAGCATTTT. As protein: CASSPDSNQPQHF.

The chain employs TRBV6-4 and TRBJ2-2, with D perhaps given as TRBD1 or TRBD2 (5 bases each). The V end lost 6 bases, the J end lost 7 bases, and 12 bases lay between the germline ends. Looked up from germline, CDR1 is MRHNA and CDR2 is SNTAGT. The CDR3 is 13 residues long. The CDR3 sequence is CASSGTIGGELFF. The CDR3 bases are TGTGCCAGCAGCGGGACGATTGGCGGGGAGCTGTTTTTT.

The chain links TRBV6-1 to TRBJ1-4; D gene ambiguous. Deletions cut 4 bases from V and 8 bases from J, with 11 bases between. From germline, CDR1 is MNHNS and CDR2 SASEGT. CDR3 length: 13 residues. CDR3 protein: CASSARPREKLFF. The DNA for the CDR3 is TGTGCCAGCAGTGCGAGGCCCCGGGAAAAACTGTTTTTT.

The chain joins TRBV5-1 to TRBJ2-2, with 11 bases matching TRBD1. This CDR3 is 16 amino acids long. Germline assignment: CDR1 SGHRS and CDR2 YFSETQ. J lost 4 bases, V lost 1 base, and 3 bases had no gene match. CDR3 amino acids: CASSLTGTGGTGELFF. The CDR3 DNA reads TGCGCCAGCAGCTTGACCGGGACAGGGGGCACCGGGGAGCTGTTTTTT.

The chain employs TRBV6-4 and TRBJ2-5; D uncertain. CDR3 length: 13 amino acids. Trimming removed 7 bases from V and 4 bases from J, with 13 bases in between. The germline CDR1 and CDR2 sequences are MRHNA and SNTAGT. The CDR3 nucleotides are TGTGCCAGCATCGGTAGGCGTCCAGAGACCCAGTACTTC. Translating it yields CASIGRRPETQYF.

Here the CDR3 DNA reads TGTGCCAGCAGCCCCGCACCGGGACAGTTCTACGAGCAGTACTTC. Residues: CASSPAPGQFYEQYF. The gene calls are TRBV7-8 and TRBJ2-7, with TRBD1 identical over 7 bases. The V and J ends lost 5 bases and 3 bases, in that order; junction bases with no gene match: 10. The CDR3 has 15 amino acids. CDR1 and CDR2 (germline): SGHVS, FQNEAQ.

This CDR3 reads CASSQAPGKLYEQYF. The DNA of the CDR3 is TGCGCCAGCAGCCAAGCTCCGGGAAAACTCTACGAGCAGTACTTC. The rearrangement uses TRBV4-3 and TRBJ2-7; D perhaps matches TRBD2 (5 bases). The germline V and J ends were trimmed by 1 base and 3 bases, with 13 bases remaining between them. This CDR3 region has 15 residues. Germline lookup yields CDR1 LGHNA and CDR2 YSLEER.

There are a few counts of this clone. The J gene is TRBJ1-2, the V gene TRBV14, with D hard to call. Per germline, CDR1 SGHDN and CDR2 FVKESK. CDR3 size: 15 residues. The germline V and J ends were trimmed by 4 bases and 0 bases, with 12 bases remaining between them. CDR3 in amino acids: CASSPLGQANYGYTF. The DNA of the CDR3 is TGTGCCAGCAGCCCCCTAGGGCAGGCTAACTATGGCTACACCTTC. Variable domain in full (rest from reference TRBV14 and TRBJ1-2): EAGVTQFPSHSVIEKGQTVTLRCDPISGHDNLYWYRRVMGKEIKFLLHFVKESKQDESGMPNNRFLAERTGGTYSTLKVQPAELEDSGVYFCASSPLGQANYGYTFGSGTRLTVV.

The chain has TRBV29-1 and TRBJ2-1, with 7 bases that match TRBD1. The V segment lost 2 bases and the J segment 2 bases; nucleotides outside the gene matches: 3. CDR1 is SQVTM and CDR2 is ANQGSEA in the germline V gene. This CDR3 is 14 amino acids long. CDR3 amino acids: CSVERDSPYNEQFF. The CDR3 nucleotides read TGCAGCGTTGAAAGGGACAGTCCCTACAATGAGCAGTTCTTC.

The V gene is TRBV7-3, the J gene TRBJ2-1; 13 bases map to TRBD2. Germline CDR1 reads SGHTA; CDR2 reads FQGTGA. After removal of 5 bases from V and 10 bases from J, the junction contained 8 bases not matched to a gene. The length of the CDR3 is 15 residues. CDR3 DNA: TGTGCCAGCAGCGAAGGGACTAGCGGGGCGGGGGAGCAGTTCTTC. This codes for CASSEGTSGAGEQFF.

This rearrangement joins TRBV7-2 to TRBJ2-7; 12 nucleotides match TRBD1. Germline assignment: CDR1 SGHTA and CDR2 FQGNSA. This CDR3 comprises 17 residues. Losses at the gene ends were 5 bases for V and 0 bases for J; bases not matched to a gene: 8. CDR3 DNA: TGTGCCAGCAGCCGGGACAGGGGGCTTCCCACCTCCTACGAGCAGTACTTC. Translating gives CASSRDRGLPTSYEQYF.

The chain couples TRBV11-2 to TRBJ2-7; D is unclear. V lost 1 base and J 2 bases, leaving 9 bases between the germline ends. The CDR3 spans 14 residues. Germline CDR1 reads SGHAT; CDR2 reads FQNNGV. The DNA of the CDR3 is TGTGCCAGCAGCTTAGCCAGAAGGGCCTACGAGCAGTACTTC. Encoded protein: CASSLARRAYEQYF.

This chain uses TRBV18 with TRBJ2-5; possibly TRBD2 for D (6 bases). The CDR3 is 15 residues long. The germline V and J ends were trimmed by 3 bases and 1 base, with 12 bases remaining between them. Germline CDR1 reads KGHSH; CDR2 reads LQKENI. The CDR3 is CASSPIPGVQETQYF. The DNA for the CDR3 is TGTGCCAGCTCACCTATCCCGGGAGTCCAAGAGACCCAGTACTTC. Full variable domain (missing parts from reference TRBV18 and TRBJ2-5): NAGVMQNPRHLVRRRGQEARLRCSPMKGHSHVYWYRQLPEEGLKFMVYLQKENIIDESGMPKERFSAEFPKEGPSILRIQQVVRGDSAAYFCASSPIPGVQETQYFGPGTRLLVL.

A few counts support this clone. Here the CDR3 reads CASSMTGTYGYTF. Written as DNA, the CDR3 is TGTGCCAGTAGTATGACAGGAACCTATGGCTACACCTTC. This chain connects TRBV19 to TRBJ1-2; possibly TRBD1 for D (6 bases). Trimming removed 3 bases from V and 4 bases from J, with 9 bases in between. Germline CDR1 and CDR2: LNHDA and SQIVND (reference sequence). This CDR3 is 13 amino acids long.

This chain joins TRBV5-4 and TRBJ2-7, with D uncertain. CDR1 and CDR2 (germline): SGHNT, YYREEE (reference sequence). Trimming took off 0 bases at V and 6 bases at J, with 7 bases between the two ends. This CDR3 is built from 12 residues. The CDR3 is CASSLVGSEQYF. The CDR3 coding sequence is TGTGCCAGCAGCTTGGTTGGCAGCGAGCAGTACTTC.

CDR3 nucleotide sequence: TGTGCCAGCAGCTTTACAGGACTGAACACTGAAGCTTTCTTT. Encoded protein: CASSFTGLNTEAFF. The chain links TRBV5-6 to TRBJ1-1, with D tentatively TRBD1 (5 bases). This CDR3 is 14 amino acids long. Trimming cost V 2 bases and J 0 bases, with 8 bases left between them. Germline V CDR1 and CDR2: SGHDT, YYEEEE.

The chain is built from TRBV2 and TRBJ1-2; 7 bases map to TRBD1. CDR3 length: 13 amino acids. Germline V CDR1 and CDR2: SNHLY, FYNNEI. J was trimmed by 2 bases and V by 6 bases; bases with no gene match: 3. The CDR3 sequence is CASSETGNYGYTF. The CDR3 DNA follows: TGTGCCAGCAGCGAGACAGGGAACTATGGCTACACCTTC.

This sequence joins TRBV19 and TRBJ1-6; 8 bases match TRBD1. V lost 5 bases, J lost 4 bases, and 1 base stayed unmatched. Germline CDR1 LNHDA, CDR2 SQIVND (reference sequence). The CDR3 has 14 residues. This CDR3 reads CASSYRGYNSPLHF. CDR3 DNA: TGTGCCAGTAGTTACAGGGGGTATAATTCACCCCTCCACTTT.

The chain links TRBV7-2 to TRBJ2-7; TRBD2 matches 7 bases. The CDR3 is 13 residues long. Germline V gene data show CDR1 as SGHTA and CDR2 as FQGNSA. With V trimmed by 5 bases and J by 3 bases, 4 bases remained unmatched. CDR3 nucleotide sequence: TGTGCCAGCAGCCTCGGGGAGGGCTACGAGCAGTACTTC. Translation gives CASSLGEGYEQYF.

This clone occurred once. The DNA for the CDR3 is TGTGCCAGCAGTGAAGGAGGGACAGCCATCACCTATGGCTACACCTTC. This gives the protein CASSEGGTAITYGYTF. The V call is TRBV2, the J call TRBJ1-2; 7 bases align to TRBD1. The CDR3 has 16 residues. V shed 1 base and J 4 bases; nucleotides not matched to a gene: 9. Germline CDR1 reads SNHLY; CDR2 reads FYNNEI. Based on the CDR3 plus reference TRBV2 and TRBJ1-2, the full variable domain is EPEVTQTPSHQVTQMGQEVILRCVPISNHLYFYWYRQILGQKVEFLVSFYNNEISEKSEIFDDQFSVERPDGSNFTLKIRSTKLEDSAMYFCASSEGGTAITYGYTFGSGTRLTVV.